These 29 T cell receptor beta chains share one sample of origin, sequenced in a study of human T cells and chemical hapten exposure. Indicated time point: pre-sensitization, week 0. Treatment of the sample: therapeutic diphenylcyclopropenone sensitization with weekly scalp DPC. TCRdb recomputed calls from the RACE reads with MiXCR, one row per CDR3 protein. The sample has about 120,000 distinct CDR3 sequences, roughly 12% seen once. Here the sequenced sample was whole blood, taken in connection with sensitization to the hapten diphenylcyclopropenone (DPC). Receptors originate from a woman between 18 and 30 years old with alopecia areata. Some clones in this sample may be carry-over from other donors' samples.

The chain joins TRBV5-1 to TRBJ1-2; D gene uncertain. Germline loops: CDR1 SGHRS, CDR2 YFSETQ. The CDR3 is 14 amino acids. The V and J ends lost 0 bases and 8 bases respectively, with 14 bases between them. CDR3 DNA sequence: TGCGCCAGCAGCTTGGGGTCAGGCGAAGTCGGCTACACCTTC. This translates into CASSLGSGEVGYTF.

This clonotype has a handful of counts. The chain is built from TRBV6-4 and TRBJ1-2, with D unclear. Germline-derived CDR1 and CDR2 are MRHNA and SNTAGT. The V and J ends lost 0 bases and 4 bases respectively, with 9 bases between them. CDR3 length: 14 residues. The CDR3, as DNA: TGTGCCAGCAGTGACTCGCCAGAGAGCTATGGCTACACCTTC. It yields the protein CASSDSPESYGYTF.

The gene calls are TRBV5-1 and TRBJ2-3; D may correspond to TRBD1 or TRBD2 (6 bases each). V dropped 0 bases and J dropped 4 bases, with 18 bases sitting between them. Germline values: CDR1 SGHRS, CDR2 YFSETQ. The length of the CDR3 is 17 residues. CDR3 residues: CASSLEVPGAPSDTQYF. Written as DNA, the CDR3 is TGCGCCAGCAGCTTGGAAGTCCCGGGGGCCCCCTCAGATACGCAGTATTTT.

A few counts support this clonotype. The chain employs TRBV2 and TRBJ2-1, with D uncertain. The CDR3 covers 13 residues. With 4 bases removed from V and 8 bases from J, the gap between germline ends came to 12 bases. Looked up from germline, CDR1 is SNHLY and CDR2 is FYNNEI. Here the CDR3 reads CASSVKVRDEQFF. DNA for the CDR3: TGTGCCAGCAGTGTTAAGGTGCGCGATGAGCAGTTCTTC.

This clonotype was found a few times. The chain couples TRBV18 to TRBJ2-7, with 10 bases that match TRBD1. V shed 5 bases and J 1 base; nucleotides not matched to a gene: 5. Germline values: CDR1 KGHSH, CDR2 LQKENI. The CDR3 contains 15 residues. CDR3 nucleotides: TGTGCCAGCTCAACCGGGACAGGGGCTTCCTACGAGCAGTACTTC. The encoded protein is CASSTGTGASYEQYF.

Turning to this clonotype: A much more abundant neighbour one base away suggests this may be a read error. J is TRBJ1-6 and V is TRBV5-8, with TRBD1 matching 9 bases. CDR1 is SGHTS, CDR2 YDEGEE, per germline. The CDR3 extends over 14 amino acids. This CDR3 is CACSRDRDNSPLHF. The CDR3 nucleotides are TGTGCCTGCAGCCGGGACAGGGATAATTCACCCCTCCACTTT. Together with reference TRBV5-8 and TRBJ1-6, the CDR3 gives the full variable domain: EAGVTQSPTHLIKTRGQQATLRCSPISGHTSVYWYQQALGLGLQFLLWYDEGEERNRGNFPPRFSGRQFPNYSSELNVNALELEDSALYLCACSRDRDNSPLHFGNGTRLTVT.

The gene calls are TRBV6-6 and TRBJ1-5; 9 bases are a match to TRBD1. Germline lookup yields CDR1 MNHNY and CDR2 SVGAGI (reference sequence). This CDR3 region has 16 residues. With 5 bases clipped from V and 3 bases from J, the junction kept 8 bases outside the gene matches. The CDR3 DNA reads as TGTGCCAGCAGTCACAGGGACAGGGCCTACAATCAGCCCCAGCATTTT. Its translation is CASSHRDRAYNQPQHF.

This clonotype has only a few counts. V is TRBV4-3 and J is TRBJ2-3, with 9 bases identical to TRBD2. The CDR3 loop spans 15 amino acids. V lost 0 bases, J lost 3 bases, and 1 base stayed unmatched. Per the germline V gene, CDR1 is LGHNA and CDR2 is YSLEER. As DNA, the CDR3 is TGCGCCAGCAGCCAAGATGCGGGGGGGACAGATACGCAGTATTTT. Amino acid sequence: CASSQDAGGTDTQYF.

This clonotype has just a few counts. In DNA, the CDR3 is TGTGCCAGCAGTTTTAGGACAGCCCCGAACACCGGGGAGCTGTTTTTT. Translating it yields CASSFRTAPNTGELFF. This rearrangement joins TRBV27 to TRBJ2-2; a weak D match, TRBD1 (6 bases). Trimming took 3 bases from V and 0 from J, leaving 11 bases between them. Germline CDR1 is MNHEY and CDR2 is SMNVEV (reference sequence). The CDR3 consists of 16 residues.

The V gene is TRBV5-1, the J gene TRBJ2-4, with D perhaps TRBD1 (5 bases). From germline, CDR1 is SGHRS and CDR2 YFSETQ. The CDR3 contains 17 residues. V lost 5 bases to trimming and J lost 0 bases, with 18 bases between them. DNA for the CDR3: TGCGCCAGCAGACCTACCTTACAGGATCTAGCCAAAAACATTCAGTACTTC. It specifies CASRPTLQDLAKNIQYF.

The V gene is TRBV28, the J gene TRBJ2-1; 9 nucleotides match TRBD2. The CDR3 is 17 amino acids. Germline values: CDR1 MDHEN, CDR2 SYDVKM. The V and J ends lost 6 bases and 2 bases, in that order; junction bases with no gene match: 11. The CDR3 DNA reads TGTGCCAGCAGGCCGAGGATAGCGGGGGTTCCCTACAATGAGCAGTTCTTC. Amino acid sequence: CASRPRIAGVPYNEQFF.

This rearrangement joins TRBV18 to TRBJ2-5, with D perhaps being TRBD1 or TRBD2 (5 bases each). The CDR3 covers 13 residues. Trimming took off 6 bases at V and 3 bases at J, with 11 bases between the two ends. Germline CDR1 and CDR2: KGHSH and LQKENI. The CDR3 protein is CASSPGTEETQYF. The CDR3 region has the DNA TGTGCCAGCTCCCCCGGGACGGAAGAGACCCAGTACTTC.

The chain recombines TRBV9 with TRBJ2-1; unclear D gene. V was pared by 4 bases and J by 2 bases, with 13 bases between. This CDR3 spans 15 amino acids. Germline V gives CDR1 SGDLS, CDR2 YYNGEE. This chain's CDR3 is CASSPTGDTYNEQFF. The DNA for the CDR3 is TGTGCCAGCAGCCCAACGGGTGATACCTACAATGAGCAGTTCTTC. The full variable domain, rest sourced from reference TRBV9 and TRBJ2-1, is DSGVTQTPKHLITATGQRVTLRCSPRSGDLSVYWYQQSLDQGLQFLIQYYNGEERAKGNILERFSAQQFPDLHSELNLSSLELGDSALYFCASSPTGDTYNEQFFGPGTRLTVL.

This clonotype was seen at least ten times. The chain carries TRBV7-8 and TRBJ1-5; TRBD1 matches 12 bases. Germline lookup yields CDR1 SGHVS and CDR2 FQNEAQ. The CDR3 length is 17 residues. With 4 bases clipped from V and 7 bases from J, the junction kept 11 bases outside the gene matches. CDR3 DNA sequence: TGTGCCAGCAGCTCCCTCCGGGACAGGGGGCGATGGCAGCCCCAGCATTTT. Its translation: CASSSLRDRGRWQPQHF.

The sample holds a few counts of this clonotype. The chain joins TRBV6-6 to TRBJ2-3; 8 nucleotides line up with TRBD1. Germline loops: CDR1 MNHNY, CDR2 SVGAGI (reference sequence). V was clipped by 6 bases and J by 4 bases; unmatched bases: 9. The CDR3 loop spans 15 amino acids. The CDR3 spells CASRPGQGRADTQYF. CDR3 bases: TGTGCCAGCAGACCCGGACAGGGTCGGGCAGATACGCAGTATTTT.

This clonotype was seen many times. This chain joins TRBV18 and TRBJ2-6; TRBD1 matches at 7 bases. Germline V CDR1 and CDR2: KGHSH, LQKENI. The CDR3 has 19 residues. Trimming cost V 3 bases and J 4 bases; bases outside gene matches: 15. CDR3 DNA: TGTGCCAGCTCACCCCTCGGTCGAGGGGGCGCGCAGGGGGCCAACGTCCTGACTTTC. It translates to CASSPLGRGGAQGANVLTF.

The chain uses TRBV7-6 and TRBJ2-5; possibly TRBD2 for D (6 bases). V was trimmed by 4 bases and J by 3 bases, leaving 9 bases between them. This CDR3 is built from 13 residues. Germline CDR1 reads SGHVS; CDR2 reads FNYEAQ. The CDR3 bases are TGTGCCAGCAGCTCCGGGAGAAAAGAGACCCAGTACTTC. This codes for CASSSGRKETQYF.

This clonotype was found a few times. This chain links TRBV28 with TRBJ2-1; 12 nucleotides align to TRBD2. V shed 8 bases, J shed 12 bases, and the junction held 14 bases outside the gene matches. The CDR3 is 15 amino acids. Germline V lookup: CDR1 MDHEN, CDR2 SYDVKM. CDR3 nucleotides: TGTGCCAGCGTTGGTCGGGCTAGCGGGGGGGATGGGCAGTTCTTC. Its translation: CASVGRASGGDGQFF.

V is TRBV29-1 and J is TRBJ2-1; D is ambiguous. V was pared by 7 bases and J by 5 bases, with 9 bases between. CDR1 and CDR2 (germline): SQVTM, ANQGSEA. The CDR3 is 11 residues long. CDR3 sequence (DNA): TGCAGCGCCTCCGAAGACAATGAGCAGTTCTTC. Its translation: CSASEDNEQFF.

In this sample, this clonotype turned up a few times. The rearrangement links TRBV28 to TRBJ2-7, with 8 positions matching TRBD2. Per the germline V gene, CDR1 is MDHEN and CDR2 is SYDVKM. The CDR3 totals 14 residues. V lost 8 bases to trimming and J lost 4 bases; unmatched junction nucleotides: 10. The CDR3 DNA reads TGTGCCAGCCGAGAGGTGGGCGGGGGGTACGAGCAGTACTTC. It specifies CASREVGGGYEQYF.

Many counts were recorded for this clonotype. J is TRBJ1-5 and V is TRBV6-2 or TRBV6-3; 7 bases are a match to TRBD1. The CDR3 totals 13 residues. V dropped 7 bases and J dropped 6; count of bases not matched to a gene: 6. CDR1 MNHEY and CDR2 SVGEGT come from the germline V gene. Written as DNA, the CDR3 is TGTGCCAGCATGGGGCGGGACAGTCAGCCCCAGCATTTT. Translation: CASMGRDSQPQHF.

This clonotype was detected a few times. The chain's CDR3 is CASSFGSGYEQYF. The CDR3 coding sequence is TGTGCCAGCAGCTTTGGGAGCGGCTACGAGCAGTACTTC. The chain recombines TRBV11-2 with TRBJ2-7; D possibly corresponds to TRBD2 (5 bases). The CDR3 contains 13 residues. The V and J ends lost 3 bases and 3 bases respectively, with 9 bases between them. Germline values: CDR1 SGHAT, CDR2 FQNNGV. Full variable domain (outside the CDR3, taken from reference TRBV11-2 and TRBJ2-7): EAGVAQSPRYKIIEKRQSVAFWCNPISGHATLYWYQQILGQGPKLLIQFQNNGVVDDSQLPKDRFSAERLKGVDSTLKIQPAKLEDSAVYLCASSFGSGYEQYFGPGTRLTVT.

The V and J genes are TRBV6-5 and TRBJ2-1; D is ambiguous. The CDR3 is made up of 11 amino acids. Between the trimmed V and J ends, which lost 8 bases and 10 bases, there was a span of 12 bases. CDR1 and CDR2 from the germline V gene are MNHEY and SVGAGI. The CDR3 DNA follows: TGTGCCAGCGTCCGATCCGGGGAGCAGTTCTTC. Translation gives CASVRSGEQFF.

About this clonotype itself: A read error may account for a junction end that differs from germline. V is TRBV9 and J is TRBJ2-3; 7 bases line up with TRBD2. CDR3 length: 12 amino acids. The germline V gene encodes CDR1 SGDLS and CDR2 YYNGEE. The CDR3 region has the DNA TGTGTCAGCAGCTTACCGGGACTAATCAAGTATTTT. It is translated as CVSSLPGLIKYF.

The CDR3 region has the DNA TGTGCCAGCAGGGCCGGGACTAGAGGTCGCACAGATACGCAGTATTTT. Encoded protein: CASRAGTRGRTDTQYF. The genes are TRBV28 and TRBJ2-3; 8 bases are a match to TRBD2. The V gene's germline CDR1 is MDHEN and CDR2 SYDVKM. V gave up 6 bases and J gave up 1 base; unmatched junction bases: 9. The CDR3 extends over 16 amino acids. Full variable domain (rest looked up from reference TRBV28 and TRBJ2-3): DVKVTQSSRYLVKRTGEKVFLECVQDMDHENMFWYRQDPGLGLRLIYFSYDVKMKEKGDIPEGYSVSREKKERFSLILESASTNQTSMYLCASRAGTRGRTDTQYFGPGTRLTVL.

The sample holds a few counts of this clonotype. In DNA form, the CDR3 reads TGCGCCAGCAGCCAAGTAGGTGGCACTCAGCCCCAGCATTTT. This codes for CASSQVGGTQPQHF. This chain joins TRBV4-1 and TRBJ1-5; D gene unclear. CDR1 is MGHRA and CDR2 is YSYEKL in the germline V gene. Trimming left V 1 base short and J 6 bases short, with 10 bases between. The CDR3 is made up of 14 amino acids.

This clonotype has a handful of counts. The chain couples TRBV7-2 to TRBJ1-1; 7 nucleotides align to TRBD1. Unmatched junction bases numbered 4, after V lost 1 base and J lost 8 bases. There are 13 residues in the CDR3. Germline V gene data show CDR1 as SGHTA and CDR2 as FQGNSA. CDR3 bases: TGTGCCAGCAGCTTAGAGGCGGACAGGGAAGCTTTCTTT. Translating it yields CASSLEADREAFF. The variable domain in full, completed from reference TRBV7-2 and TRBJ1-1, reads GAGVSQSPSNKVTEKGKDVELRCDPISGHTALYWYRQSLGQGLEFLIYFQGNSAPDKSGLPSDRFSAERTGGSVSTLTIQRTQQEDSAVYLCASSLEADREAFFGQGTRLTVV.

This clonotype was counted only a few times. The chain joins TRBV18 to TRBJ2-1, with 11 bases matching TRBD2. V was clipped by 4 bases and J by 1 base; unmatched bases: 9. The germline V gene has CDR1 KGHSH and CDR2 LQKENI. The CDR3 consists of 18 residues. CDR3 region: CASSLTLAGGPSYNEQFF. CDR3 nucleotides: TGTGCCAGCTCACTAACTCTAGCGGGGGGCCCATCCTACAATGAGCAGTTCTTC.

The V gene is TRBV7-2, the J gene TRBJ1-6, with TRBD1 matching over 9 bases. Germline CDR1 and CDR2: SGHTA and FQGNSA. With 5 bases clipped from V and 10 bases from J, the junction kept 12 bases outside the gene matches. This CDR3 is 16 amino acids long. The CDR3 sequence is CASSRRQGDHGSPLHF. CDR3 sequence (DNA): TGTGCCAGCAGCCGAAGACAGGGGGATCATGGCTCACCCCTCCACTTT. Variable domain in full (rest from reference TRBV7-2 and TRBJ1-6): GAGVSQSPSNKVTEKGKDVELRCDPISGHTALYWYRQSLGQGLEFLIYFQGNSAPDKSGLPSDRFSAERTGGSVSTLTIQRTQQEDSAVYLCASSRRQGDHGSPLHFGNGTRLTVT.